Listed below are T cell receptor beta chains from one sample, sequenced in a study of blood T cell repertoires in COVID-19. The assay was immunoSEQ multiplex PCR, and TCRdb's table has in-frame clones only and misses some. There are roughly 200,000 clones in the sample; around 79% occur only once, and about 6.5% lies in the top ten. Sequenced input: peripheral blood. These receptors were collected from a woman in her 40s with COVID-19, enrolled during active disease. The conserved cysteine and the conserved F or W are not part of the CDR3 here.

v_call	j_call	cdr3_length	cdr3_aa
TRBV2	TRBJ1-2	12	ASSETGAYYGYT
TRBV6-6	TRBJ2-7	10	ASSYGLYEQY
TRBV5-4	TRBJ2-3	15	ASSRSGLAGGTDTQY
TRBV6-5	TRBJ1-2	11	ASSLTFTYGYT
TRBV29-1	TRBJ1-2	8	SVEDTRST
TRBV3-1/TRBV3-2	TRBJ2-7	12	ASSQQGVSYEQY
TRBV5-1	TRBJ1-2	12	ASRIDSPPGGYT
TRBV3-1/TRBV3-2	TRBJ1-1	13	ASSHAGQLNTEAF
TRBV30	TRBJ2-3	10	AWSAGGETQY
TRBV19	TRBJ2-7	12	ASSPGHISYEQY
TRBV27	TRBJ1-6	12	ASSLGRYNSPLH
TRBV3-1/TRBV3-2	TRBJ2-3	13	ASSLSGIGVDTQY
TRBV5-1	TRBJ2-3	14	ASSMTSGGARDTQY
TRBV5-1	TRBJ1-3	15	ASSPARGSASGNTIY
TRBV12-3/TRBV12-4	TRBJ2-2	11	ASNLGTAGELF
TRBV27	TRBJ2-2	14	ASRVWRERGTGELF
TRBV7-9	TRBJ1-6	13	ASSLGGRYNSPLH
TRBV4-1	TRBJ1-5	12	ASSQESQGRPQH
TRBV6-1	TRBJ2-7	13	ASSEGDRSSYEQY
TRBV7-2	TRBJ1-1	14	ASSEGQVPLYTEAF
TRBV7-3	TRBJ2-5	11	ATSRGALGTQY
TRBV12-3/TRBV12-4	TRBJ1-2	11	ASSLTGNYGYT
TRBV10-1	TRBJ1-2	11	ASSEGWGRGYT
TRBV5-1	TRBJ2-1	13	ASSSLAGEVNEQF
TRBV25-1	TRBJ1-1	11	ASSQDRNTEAF
TRBV2	TRBJ2-2	10	ASSVVTGELF
TRBV7-9	TRBJ2-7	15	ASSLVWSQGGRYEQY
TRBV7-3	TRBJ2-2	13	ASSLAGLNTGELF